The 2 T cell receptor beta chains below all came from one sample that was sequenced in a study of blood T cells in healthy people across ages. The authors ran a second PCR of roughly 6 to 12 cycles using a sample-barcoded 5' primer and a J-beta primer mix. One entry per CDR3 protein results from TCRdb running MiXCR on the 5' RACE reads. This table holds about 680,000 distinct CDR3 sequences, 45% to 50% found once. Sequencing used blood. These receptors were taken from a woman aged 55-70 years in good health.

This clonotype was observed a few times. CDR3 sequence (DNA): TGCAGTGCTAGAGATAGGACTAAGAACTCCTACGAGCAGTACTTC. Protein product: CSARDRTKNSYEQYF. This chain uses TRBV20-1 with TRBJ2-7; perhaps TRBD2 as D (6 bases). The CDR3 has 15 amino acids. In germline, CDR1 is DFQATT, CDR2 SNEGSKA (reference sequence). V was clipped by 0 bases and J by 0 bases, with 12 bases between them.

The CDR3 sequence: CASSWGRANQPQHF. The CDR3 bases are TGTGCCAGCAGCTGGGGCAGGGCCAATCAGCCCCAGCATTTT. This chain connects TRBV5-5 to TRBJ1-5; D is possibly TRBD1 (5 bases). The ends were cut back, 3 bases at V and 3 bases at J, with 10 bases in the middle. Per the germline V gene, CDR1 is SGHKS and CDR2 is YYEKEE (reference sequence). CDR3 length: 14 amino acids.